These T cell receptor beta chains were read from a single sample in a study of T cell repertoires in cytomegalovirus infection. Via MiXCR, TCRdb re-called the reads, giving one row per CDR3 protein. The sample lists 150,000 to 200,000 distinct CDR3 sequences, 13% to 15% occurring once. Input material: PBMCs. Receptors were obtained from a human donor in good health (CMV status not recorded). Some clones in this sample may be carry-over from other donors' samples. Each CDR3 is given with its conserved first and last residue. The D gene is left open where the match is weak. A row's size may be missing; if present it is once, few, many or a size class.

v_call	d_call	clone_size	j_call	cdr3_nt	cdr3_aa
TRBV7-9	NA	many	TRBJ2-5	TGTGCCAGCACCTTTAACCTAGGACTGTACCAAGAGACCCAGTACTTC	CASTFNLGLYQETQYF
TRBV7-6	NA	few	TRBJ1-2	TGTGCCAGCAGCCCAGGCGGGTTTCATGGCTACACCTTC	CASSPGGFHGYTF
TRBV15	NA	few	TRBJ1-1	TGTGCCACCAGCCCTATGACTATCCCGGGGACTGAAGCTTTCTTT	CATSPMTIPGTEAFF
TRBV7-6	NA	many	TRBJ1-5	TGTGCCAGCAGCTTATTCGGTCAGCCCCAGCATTTT	CASSLFGQPQHF
TRBV27	NA	few	TRBJ2-7	TGTGCCAGCAGTTTAGACGTCTCCTACGAGCAGTACTTC	CASSLDVSYEQYF
TRBV28	NA	many	TRBJ2-2	TGTGCCAGCAGTTTAAGGGTCGCTATGGGCACCGGGGAGCTGTTTTTT	CASSLRVAMGTGELFF
TRBV6-1	NA	NA	TRBJ2-4	TGTGCCAGCTACATTTCGTACTTC	CASYISYF
TRBV27	TRBD2	many	TRBJ2-5	TGTGCCAGCAGTTTCTGGACTAGCGGGGGGCCAGGGACCCAGTACTTC	CASSFWTSGGPGTQYF
TRBV20-1	NA	few	TRBJ2-1	TGCAGTGCTAGAGTTCATCGGGGAGTTACGTACAATGAGCAGTTCTTC	CSARVHRGVTYNEQFF
TRBV7-3	NA	many	TRBJ1-1	TGTGCCAGCAGCTTCGGGGGAGGGACTGAAGCTTTCTTT	CASSFGGGTEAFF
TRBV7-2	NA	few	TRBJ2-2	TGTGCCAGCAGCTTATGGTCTTTGGGCCTGAACACCGGGGAGCTGTTTTTT	CASSLWSLGLNTGELFF
TRBV14	TRBD1	few	TRBJ2-5	TGTGCCAGCAGCCCCTTCTACAGGGGGAAGGTAGAGACCCAGTACTTC	CASSPFYRGKVETQYF
TRBV6-5	NA	many	TRBJ1-2	TGTGCCAGCATGGGCGGAGGGAAATCGTGGGTTGGCTACACCTTC	CASMGGGKSWVGYTF
TRBV2	NA	many	TRBJ1-6	TGTGCCAGCAGTGCCCTTTTGAGGAATTCACCCCTCCACTTT	CASSALLRNSPLHF
TRBV29-1	NA	NA	TRBJ1-1	TGCAGCGTTGGACGCGTGACGATGAACACTGAAGCTTTCTTT	CSVGRVTMNTEAFF
TRBV7-3	TRBD1	many	TRBJ2-1	TGTGCCAGCAGCCAACAGGGGGCCAATGAGCAGTTCTTC	CASSQQGANEQFF
TRBV24-1	NA	NA	TRBJ2-1	TGTGCCACCAGTGATTTGCATGGGGATAAGACTTACAATGAGCAGTTCTTC	CATSDLHGDKTYNEQFF
TRBV19	NA	few	TRBJ1-1	TGTGCCAGTAGTATAGTTCCAGGGGTGAACACTGAAGCTTTCTTT	CASSIVPGVNTEAFF
TRBV4-1	NA	many	TRBJ2-5	TGCGCCAGCAGCCAAGATGTGGAGACCCAGTACTTC	CASSQDVETQYF
TRBV19	TRBD2	NA	TRBJ2-2	TGTGCCAGTGAGCGGGAAACCACCGGGGAGCTGTTTTTT	CASERETTGELFF
TRBV20-1	NA	few	TRBJ2-7	TGCAGTGCTAGAGATCCAAAGGGTAGCTCCTACGAGCAGTACTTC	CSARDPKGSSYEQYF
TRBV7-9	NA	few	TRBJ2-7	TGTGCCAGCAGCTCAGACCGACAAGGGACCTACGAGCAGTACTTC	CASSSDRQGTYEQYF
TRBV5-1	TRBD1	many	TRBJ2-3	TGCGCCAGCAGCTTACCTCGGGACAGAGCCACAGATACGCAGTATTTT	CASSLPRDRATDTQYF
TRBV7-8	NA	many	TRBJ2-4	TGTGCCAGCAGCTTAATCCCCAAGAACATTCAGTACTTC	CASSLIPKNIQYF
TRBV5-5	NA	NA	TRBJ2-6	TGTGCCAGCAGCTTGTTTCTCGCGAACTCTGGGGCCAACGTCCTGACTTTC	CASSLFLANSGANVLTF
TRBV4-1	TRBD2	NA	TRBJ2-1	TGCGCCAGCAGCCAAGCGGACGGGAGGTACAATGAGCAGTTCTTC	CASSQADGRYNEQFF
TRBV20-1	TRBD2	few	TRBJ2-1	TGCAGTGCTAGAGATAGGGGACTAGCGGGGTCCCATGAGCAGTTCTTC	CSARDRGLAGSHEQFF
TRBV5-4	NA	NA	TRBJ2-7	TGTGCCAGCAGCTTACAAGGGCGGCGGAACGACGAGCAGTACTTC	CASSLQGRRNDEQYF